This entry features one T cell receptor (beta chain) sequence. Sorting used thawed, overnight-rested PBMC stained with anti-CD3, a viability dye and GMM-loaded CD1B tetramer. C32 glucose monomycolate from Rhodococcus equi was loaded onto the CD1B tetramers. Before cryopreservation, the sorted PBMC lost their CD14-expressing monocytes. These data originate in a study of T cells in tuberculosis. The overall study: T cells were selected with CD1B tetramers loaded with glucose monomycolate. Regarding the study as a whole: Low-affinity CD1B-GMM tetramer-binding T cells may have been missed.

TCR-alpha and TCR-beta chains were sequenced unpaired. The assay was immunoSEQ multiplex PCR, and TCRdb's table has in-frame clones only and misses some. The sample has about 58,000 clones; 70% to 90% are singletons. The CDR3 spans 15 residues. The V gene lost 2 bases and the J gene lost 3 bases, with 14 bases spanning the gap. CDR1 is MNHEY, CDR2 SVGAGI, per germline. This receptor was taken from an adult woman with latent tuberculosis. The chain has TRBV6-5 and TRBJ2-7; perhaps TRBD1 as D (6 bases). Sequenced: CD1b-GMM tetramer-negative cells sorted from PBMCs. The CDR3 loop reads CASSYGGGRHYEQYF. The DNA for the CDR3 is TGTGCCAGCAGTTACGGTGGGGGCCGTCACTACGAGCAGTACTTC.